This record concerns one T cell receptor beta chain sequence. No antigen is known for it. This specimen belongs to a study of T cell repertoires in cytomegalovirus infection. In the study overall: It can be stated that public TCR beta signatures indicated CMV infection as well as a matching HLA type. Study-wide findings and caveats: Carriers of CMV plus the relevant HLA were identified by cumulative public TCR beta family frequency. What dominated the ex vivo response were HLA-C-restricted CMV-specific TCR beta clonotypes.

TCRdb re-derived calls from the reads in MiXCR, one entry per CDR3 protein. The sample holds roughly 200,000 distinct CDR3 sequences, about a sixth seen once. The CDR3 runs 14 residues. V lost 4 bases and J 7 bases, leaving 16 bases between the germline ends. The source of this sequence is a human donor in good health (CMV status not recorded). Some clones in this sample may be carry-over from other donors' samples. The sequenced sample consisted of CD8+ T cells from PBMCs. The rearrangement joins TRBV12-3 or TRBV12-4 to TRBJ1-1; tentative D call: TRBD1 (5 bases). The CDR3 reads CASSSGGGRIEAFF. As DNA, the CDR3 is TGTGCCAGCAGTTCGGGGGGGGGGAGGATTGAAGCTTTCTTT.